This T cell receptor (beta chain) was sequenced for a study of T cell responses to AZD1222 COVID-19 vaccine. This clone was seen once. What it binds is not known. Whole-study results and caveats: Two AZD1222 administrations were followed by greater Spike-specific TCR breadth and depth.

Germline V lookup: CDR1 SGHTS, CDR2 YDEGEE. The CDR3 extends over 15 amino acids. V was clipped by 2 bases and J by 5 bases; unmatched bases: 7. Generated by immunoSEQ multiplex PCR, the TCRdb table keeps only in-frame clones and is missing some. The table shows 65,000 to 100,000 clones, with approximately 80% occurring only once. This material consisted of peripheral blood, taken on day 0 of AZD1222 vaccination. This chain joins TRBV5-8 and TRBJ1-1, with 9 bases aligning to TRBD1. The TCR sequence derives from an adult in good health. CDR3 amino acids: CASSFLQGAGTEAFF. The CDR3 DNA sequence: TGTGCCAGCAGCTTCTTACAGGGGGCCGGAACTGAAGCTTTCTTT.